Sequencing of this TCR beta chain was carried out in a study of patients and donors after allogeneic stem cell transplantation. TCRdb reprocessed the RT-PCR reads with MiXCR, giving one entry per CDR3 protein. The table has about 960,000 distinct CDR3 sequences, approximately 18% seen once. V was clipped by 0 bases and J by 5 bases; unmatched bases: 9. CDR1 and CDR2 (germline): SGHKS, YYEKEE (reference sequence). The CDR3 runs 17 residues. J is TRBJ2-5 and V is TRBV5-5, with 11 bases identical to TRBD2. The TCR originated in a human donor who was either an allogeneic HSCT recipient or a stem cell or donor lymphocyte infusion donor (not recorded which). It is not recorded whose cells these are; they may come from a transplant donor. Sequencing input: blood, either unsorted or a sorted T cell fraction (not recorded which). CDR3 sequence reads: CASSLGGSGGARETQYF. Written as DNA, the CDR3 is TGTGCCAGCAGCTTGGGTGGTAGCGGGGGGGCCCGGGAGACCCAGTACTTC.